These T cell receptor beta chains were read from a single sample in a study of blood T cell repertoires in COVID-19. This table comes from immunoSEQ multiplex PCR, and its TCRdb copy is limited to in-frame clones, with some not included. The sample contains 270,000 or so clones, around 84% of which appear only once. The sequenced material came from peripheral blood. The receptor set was obtained from a human donor with COVID-19, enrolled during active disease. The donor label of this sample is uncertain. CDR3s include the opening cysteine and the closing phenylalanine or tryptophan. D genes are given only for firm matches. Clone size is stated in some rows and not others, as once, few, many or a class when expanded.

clone_size d_call j_call v_call cdr3_aa cdr3_nt
NA NA TRBJ1-3 TRBV4-2 CASSQEIQGSLAGNTIYF TGTGCCAGCAGCCAAGAGATTCAGGGAAGTTTGGCTGGAAACACCATATATTTT
NA NA TRBJ1-3 TRBV5-1 CASSTTGRDSGNTIYF TGCGCCAGCAGCACAACGGGGAGAGACTCTGGAAACACCATATATTTT
once TRBD2 TRBJ2-7 TRBV3-1/TRBV3-2 CASSQDTTSGRAYEQYF TGTGCCAGCAGCCAAGACACAACTAGCGGGAGGGCCTACGAGCAGTACTTC
few NA TRBJ1-2 TRBV28 CASIPSGGGSDGYTF TGTGCCAGCATTCCCTCCGGGGGGGGCTCGGATGGCTACACCTTC
NA NA TRBJ2-4 TRBV6-1 CASSEGGRVSLQYF TGTGCCAGCAGTGAAGGTGGCAGGGTTTCCCTTCAGTACTTC
NA TRBD2 TRBJ2-7 TRBV7-2 CASSSRLAGFTYEQYF TGTGCCAGCAGCTCCAGACTAGCGGGGTTCACCTACGAGCAGTACTTC
NA TRBD1 TRBJ2-7 TRBV6-4 CASSVPGQGRRKEQYF TGTGCCAGCAGTGTTCCAGGACAGGGGAGACGGAAGGAGCAGTACTTC
NA NA TRBJ1-1 TRBV12-3/TRBV12-4 CASSQRMNTEAFF TGTGCCAGCAGTCAGCGAATGAACACTGAAGCTTTCTTT
NA NA TRBJ2-1 TRBV7-8 CASSLEVGGGPYNEQFF TGTGCCAGCAGCTTAGAGGTCGGGGGAGGCCCCTACAATGAGCAGTTCTTC
NA TRBD2 TRBJ2-5 TRBV6-1 CASSELAGGPQETQYF TGTGCCAGCAGTGAACTAGCGGGAGGGCCCCAAGAGACCCAGTACTTC
NA NA TRBJ2-3 TRBV18 CASSPPSPGEGDTQYF TGTGCCAGCTCACCACCGTCTCCGGGAGAGGGAGATACGCAGTATTTT
few NA TRBJ1-3 TRBV6-1 CASSEVGAGNTIYF TGTGCCAGCAGTGAGGTGGGGGCAGGAAACACCATATATTTT